This TCR beta chain was identified during a study of cytomegalovirus exposure and HLA in healthy donors. Study details: Ancestry clustering placed roughly four fifths of some 400 genotyped donors in the Caucasian-associated cluster.

Points on this clone: Its matching antigen is unknown.

Study-wide points: Earlier analysis looked at TCR beta V segments, and most were productive about 87% or about 30% of the time. Later analysis suggested most CMV-associated TCR beta chains were HLA-restricted. A later analysis appeared to link common viral pathogens to several of the most significant clusters.

Researchers ran the PCR with 60 Vbeta and 13 Jbeta primers. TCRdb's table, derived via immunoSEQ multiplex PCR, lists solely in-frame clones and lacks some. Of under 100,000 clones in the sample, about 74% were seen once. The sequencing input was PBMCs. The clonotype comes from a woman aged 50 to 60 in good health and CMV-seropositive.

The chain's CDR3 is CASSLGAGTYGYTF. The CDR3 DNA reads as TGTGCCAGCAGCTTAGGGGCAGGTACCTATGGCTACACCTTC. This chain joins TRBV13 and TRBJ1-2; no reliable D call. Germline-derived CDR1 and CDR2 are PRHDT and FYEKMQ (reference sequence). Trimming removed 0 bases at V and 4 bases at J, with 9 bases between. The CDR3 loop spans 14 amino acids.